This entry describes one T cell receptor (beta chain). Authors' analysis steps: Estimation of nucleated cell counts relied on the amplification of reference gene primers. This table comes from immunoSEQ multiplex PCR, and its TCRdb copy is limited to in-frame clones, with some not included. V, J and clone size derive from that table, while D and trimming were established from the DNA sequence. The table has roughly 14,000 clones, about 87% seen once; the top ten hold 5.4%. This sample was included in a study of blood T cell repertoires in COVID-19. About the research overall: Acute and convalescent COVID-19 samples came from the United States, Italy and Spain. From T cells, B-cell-depleted T cells, or PBMCs came the material, which was cDNA or gDNA.

Per the germline V gene, CDR1 is MDHEN and CDR2 is SYDVKM. The CDR3 is 16 residues long. Trimming removed 2 bases from V and 0 bases from J, with 11 bases in between. This TCR was sampled from a human donor in a cohort sampled during active COVID-19. Sequencing was carried out using peripheral blood. The chain employs TRBV28 and TRBJ1-3; D gene uncertain. The CDR3 coding sequence is TGTGCCAGCAGTTTAAGAGTGAAAATCTCTGGAAACACCATATATTTT. Protein: CASSLRVKISGNTIYF.